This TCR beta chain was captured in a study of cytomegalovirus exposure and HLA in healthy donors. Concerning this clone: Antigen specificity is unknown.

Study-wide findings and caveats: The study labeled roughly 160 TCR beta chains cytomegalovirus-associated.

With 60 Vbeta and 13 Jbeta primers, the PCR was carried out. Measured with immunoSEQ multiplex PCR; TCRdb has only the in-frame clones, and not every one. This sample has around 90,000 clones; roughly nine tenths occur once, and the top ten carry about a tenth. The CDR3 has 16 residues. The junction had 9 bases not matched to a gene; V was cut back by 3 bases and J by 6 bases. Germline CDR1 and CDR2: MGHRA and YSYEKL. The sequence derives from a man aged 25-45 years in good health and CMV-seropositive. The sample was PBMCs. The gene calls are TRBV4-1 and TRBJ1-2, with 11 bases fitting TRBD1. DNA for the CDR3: TGCGCCAGCAGCCAGGTGGACAGGGGGCGCCAAGATGGCTACACCTTC. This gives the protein CASSQVDRGRQDGYTF.